This passage covers 2 T cell receptor beta chains from one sample sequenced in a study of blood T cells in healthy people across ages. The second PCR ran about 6 to 12 cycles with a sample-barcoded 5' primer and J-beta primers. TCRdb reanalysed the 5' RACE reads using MiXCR and keeps one entry per CDR3 protein. The data show fewer than 950,000 distinct CDR3 sequences, 53% seen once. The specimen was blood. Source of these receptors: a man at least 80 years old in good health.

The rearrangement uses TRBV20-1 and TRBJ2-4; D is unresolved. The last part of the DNA fits TRBJ2-7 better; the J call may be wrong. This CDR3 contains 14 residues. Germline CDR1 is DFQATT and CDR2 is SNEGSKA (reference sequence). The CDR3 region is CSARDLWTPYEQYF. The CDR3 nucleotides read TGCAGTGCTAGAGATCTATGGACGCCCTACGAGCAGTACTTC.

The rearrangement joins TRBV2 to TRBJ2-3, with 10 bases lining up with TRBD2. The junction had 17 bases not matched to a gene; V was cut back by 6 bases and J by 14 bases. The CDR3 loop spans 15 amino acids. Germline V CDR1 and CDR2: SNHLY, FYNNEI. CDR3 amino acids: CASRGTSAQHRYAYF. CDR3 nucleotides: TGTGCCAGCAGAGGGACTAGCGCCCAGCACAGATACGCGTATTTT. Variable domain in full (rest from reference TRBV2 and TRBJ2-3): EPEVTQTPSHQVTQMGQEVILRCVPISNHLYFYWYRQILGQKVEFLVSFYNNEISEKSEIFDDQFSVERPDGSNFTLKIRSTKLEDSAMYFCASRGTSAQHRYAYFGPGTRLTVL.